What follows are 5 T cell receptor beta chains derived from one specimen sequenced in a study of PD-1 blockade in classical Hodgkin lymphoma. After autologous stem cell transplantation all patients relapsed, and prior brentuximab vedotin exposure differed between cohorts. The method was immunoSEQ multiplex PCR; TCRdb's version includes in-frame clones alone and lacks a portion of them. The repertoire has 89,000 or so clones, about 90% of them found once; the top ten carry roughly 3%. The sample here was peripheral blood mononuclear cells (PBMCs), taken before the second cycle of nivolumab. These receptors all stem from a human donor with classical Hodgkin lymphoma.

The chain couples TRBV19 to TRBJ1-3, with 9 positions matching TRBD1. CDR3 size: 16 residues. V lost 6 bases to trimming and J lost 1 base; unmatched junction nucleotides: 7. Germline values: CDR1 LNHDA, CDR2 SQIVND (reference sequence). CDR3 region: CASRGLQGASGNTIYF. Written as DNA, the CDR3 is TGTGCCAGTAGGGGACTACAGGGGGCTTCTGGAAACACCATATATTTT.

The rearrangement joins TRBV7-2 to TRBJ2-1, with 7 bases matching TRBD1. Germline V lookup: CDR1 SGHTA, CDR2 FQGNSA. V was pared by 5 bases and J by 5 bases, with 9 bases of the junction left unmatched. The CDR3 has 15 amino acids. CDR3 region: CASSPNRGVDNEQFF. CDR3 coding DNA: TGTGCCAGCAGCCCAAACAGGGGAGTGGACAATGAGCAGTTCTTC.

This sequence joins TRBV2 and TRBJ2-7; 8 nucleotides agree with TRBD2. Looked up from germline, CDR1 is SNHLY and CDR2 is FYNNEI. This CDR3 is built from 12 residues. Here the CDR3 reads CAHGRASYEQYF. The CDR3 region has the DNA TGTGCGCACGGGAGGGCCTCCTACGAGCAGTACTTC.

This chain connects TRBV2 to TRBJ2-2; 13 nucleotides agree with TRBD2. Germline assignment: CDR1 SNHLY and CDR2 FYNNEI. J was trimmed by 5 bases and V by 5 bases; bases with no gene match: 8. There are 17 residues in the CDR3. The CDR3 DNA follows: TGTGCCAGCAGTCACCGGACTAGCGGGAGTCATACCGGGGAGCTGTTTTTT. This encodes CASSHRTSGSHTGELFF.

V is TRBV19 and J is TRBJ2-1, with 11 nucleotides matching TRBD2. Germline CDR1 is LNHDA and CDR2 is SQIVND (reference sequence). J gave up 4 bases and V 7 bases, and 12 bases lay outside the gene matches. This CDR3 has 17 amino acids. In nucleotides, the CDR3 is TGTGCCAGTACCTTTGCCGGGGGACTAGCGGATTACAATGAGCAGTTCTTC. This gives the protein CASTFAGGLADYNEQFF.